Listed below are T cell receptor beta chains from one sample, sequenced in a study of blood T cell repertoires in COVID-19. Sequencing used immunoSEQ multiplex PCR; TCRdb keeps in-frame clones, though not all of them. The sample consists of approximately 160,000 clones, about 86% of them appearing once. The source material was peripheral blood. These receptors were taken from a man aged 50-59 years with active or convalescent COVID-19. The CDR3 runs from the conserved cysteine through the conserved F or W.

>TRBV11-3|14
CASSLVGRRYEQYF
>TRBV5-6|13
CASSWNGGTEAFF
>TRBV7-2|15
CASSLWHRGTDTQYF
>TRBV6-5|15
CASRRTGDAGNTIYF
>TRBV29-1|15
CSVRGLAGDPREQYF
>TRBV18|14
CASSQNDGNSPLHF
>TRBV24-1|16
CATSDPGQGWYNEQFF
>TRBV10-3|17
CAISDPSGGVGGNTIYF
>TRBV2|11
CASSVGRELFF
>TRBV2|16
CASSEAGAGGSYEQYF
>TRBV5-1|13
CASSWGTDSPLHF
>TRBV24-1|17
CATSDPGLAGLYNEQFF
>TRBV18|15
CASSADAEGNTEAFF
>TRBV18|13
CASSGRTANEQFF
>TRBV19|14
CASSKGLTAYEQYF
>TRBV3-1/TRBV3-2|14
CASSQTQGSDGYTF
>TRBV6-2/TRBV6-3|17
CASSMGYGTSEEETQYF
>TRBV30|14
CAWRPAGHGNEQFF
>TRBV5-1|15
CASSLDSPLYNEQFF
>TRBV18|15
CASSPGQGMNTEAFF
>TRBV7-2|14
CASSRGLSRYEQYF
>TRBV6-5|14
CASYSRSGGNGYTF
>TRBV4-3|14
CASSRTVSNYGYTF
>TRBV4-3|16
CASSQDLQVSWQPQHF
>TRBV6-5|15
CASRPSGGGYYGYTF
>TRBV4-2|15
CASSQDRQGRNEQFF
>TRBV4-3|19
CASSQDLVQGAAGANVLTF
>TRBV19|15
CASSIGGGRGDTQYF
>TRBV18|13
CASSSSVITEAFF
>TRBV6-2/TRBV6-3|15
CASSFRGRSTDTQYF
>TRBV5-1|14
CASTGGQDNSPLHF
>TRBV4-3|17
CASSQVEASGRADTQYF
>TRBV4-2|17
CASSQDGGGAPTDTQYF
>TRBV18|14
CASSPDRGVYEQYF
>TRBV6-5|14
CASSPGLATDTQYF
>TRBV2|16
CASSEAPSGSSGTQYF
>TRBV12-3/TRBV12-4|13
CASSPDRNHGYTF